What follows are 24 T cell receptor beta chains derived from one specimen sequenced in a study of T cells after yellow fever vaccination. TCRdb reprocessed the 5' RACE reads via MiXCR and lists one record per CDR3 protein. This sample has 95,000 to 150,000 distinct CDR3 sequences; approximately 14% occur once, and the top ten carry around 40%. The specimen comprised CD8+ T cells sorted from PBMCs, sampled 5 days after the yellow fever booster vaccination. The receptors stem from a man between 18 and 35 years old who received the YFV17D yellow fever vaccine.

This clonotype was counted a few times. The rearrangement links TRBV7-8 to TRBJ1-5; 11 nucleotides line up with TRBD1. CDR1 and CDR2 (germline): SGHVS, FQNEAQ. This CDR3 is 12 amino acids long. The V and J ends lost 10 bases and 6 bases, in that order; junction bases with no gene match: 2. The CDR3: CATGQGAQPQHF. CDR3 nucleotides: TGTGCCACCGGACAGGGGGCTCAGCCCCAGCATTTT.

The V gene is TRBV27, the J gene TRBJ2-5; no clear D. The ends were cut back, 5 bases at V and 4 bases at J, with 11 bases in the middle. The CDR3 is 13 residues long. Germline V gene sequence: CDR1 MNHEY, CDR2 SMNVEV (reference sequence). As DNA, the CDR3 is TGTGCCAGCAGTGCTATCCCTCGAGAGACCCAGTACTTC. Residues: CASSAIPRETQYF.

This clonotype was recorded a few times. This chain uses TRBV4-3 with TRBJ1-4; 9 bases map to TRBD1. The junction had 6 bases not matched to a gene; V was cut back by 4 bases and J by 0 bases. The CDR3 extends over 17 amino acids. CDR1 and CDR2 (germline): LGHNA, YSLEER. The DNA of the CDR3 is TGCGCCAGCAGCCCGGGGACAGGGTGGGCAACTAATGAAAAACTGTTTTTT. This sequence encodes CASSPGTGWATNEKLFF.

The chain recombines TRBV19 with TRBJ2-3; TRBD1 might be the D (5 bases). V lost 4 bases, J lost 3 bases, and 11 bases lay in between. The length of the CDR3 is 14 residues. The germline gives CDR1 LNHDA, CDR2 SQIVND (reference sequence). CDR3 sequence reads: CASSKDSLTDTQYF. The CDR3 DNA sequence: TGTGCCAGTAGTAAAGACAGTTTAACAGATACGCAGTATTTT.

The gene calls are TRBV24-1 and TRBJ2-1, with no clear D. Trimming removed 0 bases at V and 4 bases at J, with 12 bases between. Germline V gene data show CDR1 as KGHDR and CDR2 as SFDVKD. The CDR3 totals 16 residues. The CDR3 is CATSDLQSLGYNEQFF. The CDR3 DNA sequence: TGTGCCACCAGTGATTTGCAATCTTTGGGGTACAATGAGCAGTTCTTC.

CDR3 coding DNA: TGTGCCAGCAGTTGGACAGGGGATAGCTACGAGCAGTACTTC. Translation gives CASSWTGDSYEQYF. V and J are TRBV27 and TRBJ2-7, with TRBD1 matching 9 bases. V trimming: 4 bases; J trimming: 3 bases; junction bases outside the gene matches: 4. CDR3 size: 14 residues. CDR1 is MNHEY, CDR2 SMNVEV, per germline (reference sequence).

This clonotype was seen more than once but under ten times. The chain recombines TRBV7-9 with TRBJ2-1, with D tentatively TRBD2 (6 bases). Germline CDR1 is SEHNR and CDR2 is FQNEAQ (reference sequence). V lost 5 bases and J lost 10, with 9 bases in between. There are 11 residues in the CDR3. The DNA of the CDR3 is TGTGCCAGCAGCCAACGGGGGGAGCAGTTCTTC. Amino acid sequence: CASSQRGEQFF. The whole variable domain, filled in from reference TRBV7-9 and TRBJ2-1, reads DTGVSQNPRHKITKRGQNVTFRCDPISEHNRLYWYRQTLGQGPEFLTYFQNEAQLEKSRLLSDRFSAERPKGSFSTLEIQRTEQGDSAMYLCASSQRGEQFFGPGTRLTVL.

A few counts support this clonotype. The rearrangement uses TRBV6-5 and TRBJ1-5, with D perhaps matching TRBD1 (5 bases). The V gene lost 3 bases and the J gene lost 4 bases, with 10 bases spanning the gap. This CDR3 comprises 14 residues. Germline lookup yields CDR1 MNHEY and CDR2 SVGAGI. CDR3: CASSYRQTNQPQHF. Here the CDR3 DNA reads TGTGCCAGCAGTTATAGACAGACAAATCAGCCCCAGCATTTT.

This chain joins TRBV15 and TRBJ1-1; perhaps TRBD1 as D (5 bases). Deletions cut 3 bases from V and 4 bases from J, with 12 bases between. The germline CDR1 and CDR2 sequences are LNHNV and YYDKDF (reference sequence). CDR3 length equals 14 residues. The CDR3 sequence: CATSSRVSGTEAFF. CDR3 nucleotides: TGTGCCACCAGCAGCAGGGTGTCGGGCACTGAAGCTTTCTTT.

This clonotype was detected a few times. This chain links TRBV6-5 with TRBJ2-7, with 9 bases fitting TRBD1. Trimming at V came to 5 bases and at J to 4 bases, leaving 6 bases not matched to a gene. There are 14 residues in the CDR3. CDR1 is MNHEY and CDR2 is SVGAGI in the germline V gene. CDR3 in amino acids: CASSPGQGKYEQYV. The CDR3 region has the DNA TGTGCCAGCAGTCCGGGACAGGGTAAATACGAGCAGTACGTC.

This clonotype occurred a few times. This sequence joins TRBV9 and TRBJ2-5; 9 bases fit TRBD2. The trim removed 3 bases at V and 5 bases at J, leaving 8 bases unmatched. CDR3 length: 15 residues. Germline loops: CDR1 SGDLS, CDR2 YYNGEE. The CDR3 sequence is CASSDGGGAGETQYF. For the CDR3, the DNA is TGTGCCAGCAGCGACGGCGGGGGGGCCGGGGAGACCCAGTACTTC.

The chain joins TRBV2 to TRBJ2-1; D is perhaps TRBD1 (6 bases). Trimming shortened V by 2 bases and J by 2 bases, and 10 bases separated the two germline ends. Germline-derived CDR1 and CDR2 are SNHLY and FYNNEI. The CDR3 runs 15 residues. The CDR3 coding sequence is TGTGCCAGCAGTGAAACCAGGGGAGCCTACAATGAGCAGTTCTTC. It encodes CASSETRGAYNEQFF.

This clonotype was counted a few times. V and J are TRBV19 and TRBJ1-5; D unresolved. Trimming took off 7 bases at V and 3 bases at J, with 10 bases between the two ends. Germline CDR1 and CDR2: LNHDA and SQIVND (reference sequence). This CDR3 is built from 13 residues. CDR3 bases: TGTGCCAGTACGAGGTCCCCCAATCAGCCCCAGCATTTT. Translated, it gives CASTRSPNQPQHF.

The chain employs TRBV4-1 and TRBJ1-1; D unresolved. The CDR3 runs 13 residues. Per the germline V gene, CDR1 is MGHRA and CDR2 is YSYEKL. V lost 1 base to trimming and J lost 9 bases, with 12 bases between them. CDR3 nucleotides: TGCGCCAGCAGCCAAGGAGAAGGGAGGCAAGCTTTCTTT. Residues: CASSQGEGRQAFF.

This clonotype was observed a few times. The CDR3 nucleotides read TGCAGCGTTGATCGGAGGGAGACCCAGTACTTC. It yields the protein CSVDRRETQYF. The chain joins TRBV29-1 to TRBJ2-5, with a weak D call TRBD2 (5 bases). Germline V CDR1 and CDR2: SQVTM, ANQGSEA. V was pared by 3 bases and J by 5 bases, with 7 bases between. This CDR3 is built from 11 residues.

The chain links TRBV13 to TRBJ2-5; the D gene is possibly TRBD2 (5 bases). In germline, CDR1 is PRHDT, CDR2 FYEKMQ (reference sequence). Trimming pared 1 base from V and 3 bases from J, leaving 18 bases between. CDR3 length equals 17 residues. CDR3 loop: CASSLASGMSGEETQYF. The CDR3 DNA reads TGTGCCAGCAGCTTAGCCTCCGGGATGAGCGGCGAAGAGACCCAGTACTTC.

J is TRBJ2-1 and V is TRBV19, with TRBD2 matching over 7 bases. This CDR3 has 14 residues. Germline loops: CDR1 LNHDA, CDR2 SQIVND (reference sequence). The ends lost 3 bases at V and 5 bases at J; junction bases unmatched: 4. The chain's CDR3 is CASSMGGRNNEQFF. CDR3 nucleotide sequence: TGTGCCAGTAGTATGGGGGGGAGGAACAATGAGCAGTTCTTC.

CDR3 sequence reads: CASSPAPDRVFDEQFF. In DNA form, the CDR3 reads TGTGCCAGTAGTCCTGCTCCGGACAGGGTTTTCGATGAGCAGTTCTTC. The genes are TRBV19 and TRBJ2-1, with 8 bases identical to TRBD1. Germline lookup yields CDR1 LNHDA and CDR2 SQIVND (reference sequence). The CDR3 sequence is 16 residues long. The V segment lost 5 bases and the J segment 8 bases; nucleotides outside the gene matches: 14.

This clonotype was seen more than once but under ten times. The chain recombines TRBV7-9 with TRBJ1-2; the match to TRBD1 covers 7 bases. This CDR3 contains 19 residues. CDR1 is SEHNR, CDR2 FQNEAQ, per germline (reference sequence). J lost 0 bases, V lost 5 bases, and 18 bases had no gene match. This CDR3 reads CASSPIWGDSYFTNYGYTF. The CDR3 DNA sequence: TGTGCCAGCAGCCCGATATGGGGGGACAGCTATTTCACTAACTATGGCTACACCTTC.

V gene TRBV6-2 or TRBV6-3 combines with J gene TRBJ1-2; D might be TRBD1 (5 bases). With 3 bases removed from V and 6 bases from J, the gap between germline ends came to 14 bases. The CDR3 is made up of 14 amino acids. Germline CDR1 MNHEY, CDR2 SVGEGT. The CDR3 sequence: CASSYVGVSHGYTF. CDR3 bases: TGTGCCAGCAGTTATGTGGGGGTTTCCCATGGCTACACCTTC.

This clonotype was recorded a few times. The chain employs TRBV6-6 and TRBJ2-7; D possibly corresponds to TRBD2 (5 bases). With 7 bases removed from V and 5 bases from J, the gap between germline ends came to 18 bases. This CDR3 spans 14 amino acids. Germline V gene data show CDR1 as MNHNY and CDR2 as SVGAGI (reference sequence). CDR3 protein: CASTEQVRGDEQYF. The CDR3, as DNA: TGTGCCAGCACCGAACAAGTTCGGGGAGACGAGCAGTACTTC.

This clonotype was observed a handful of times. This chain joins TRBV5-1 and TRBJ2-1; D perhaps matches TRBD2 (7 bases). V was clipped by 1 base and J by 3 bases, with 11 bases between them. The CDR3 length is 15 residues. The germline V gene encodes CDR1 SGHRS and CDR2 YFSETQ. CDR3 coding DNA: TGCGCCAGCAGCTTGAGGGGGGGGCTCTACAATGAGCAGTTCTTC. Translating it yields CASSLRGGLYNEQFF.

The gene calls are TRBV12-3 or TRBV12-4 and TRBJ1-2; D is perhaps TRBD1 (5 bases). Trimming removed 10 bases at V and 3 bases at J, with 21 bases between. The CDR3 is made up of 15 amino acids. CDR3 sequence: CATLPGEGGDYGYTF. In nucleotides, the CDR3 is TGTGCCACCCTACCGGGGGAGGGAGGGGACTATGGCTACACCTTC.

This clonotype was seen a few times. The chain uses TRBV10-3 and TRBJ2-3; TRBD1 agrees at 9 bases. CDR1 is ENHRY, CDR2 SYGVKD, per germline. The V and J ends lost 0 bases and 2 bases, in that order; junction bases with no gene match: 6. The CDR3 runs 17 residues. CDR3 coding DNA: TGTGCCATCAGTGAGTCGAATGGACAGGGGAACACAGATACGCAGTATTTT. It yields the protein CAISESNGQGNTDTQYF.